This T cell receptor (beta chain) is drawn from a study of response to subunit inactivated influenza vaccine. TCRdb independently ran MiXCR on the RT-PCR reads; one entry per CDR3 protein. The top ten clones hold around 1.8% of a sample with some 500,000 distinct CDR3 sequences, 25% of them seen once. CDR1 and CDR2 from the germline V gene are SGHKS and YYEKEE (reference sequence). The CDR3 consists of 16 residues. V was cut by 4 bases and J by 2 bases, with 16 bases left in between. This clonotype was found a few times. J is TRBJ2-1 and V is TRBV5-5; D not resolved. The sequencing here drew on CD4+ T cells sorted from PBMCs, taken roughly 5 days after vaccination. The clonotype comes from a man in his fifties or sixties who received an inactivated influenza vaccine. Here the CDR3 DNA reads TGTGCCAGCAGCCCTCCAGGCAGGTTAACCTACAATGAGCAGTTCTTC. Translating gives CASSPPGRLTYNEQFF.